The source of this T cell receptor (beta chain) is a study of blood T cell repertoires in COVID-19. The wider study: The origin of the acute and convalescent COVID-19 samples was the United States, Italy and Spain. PBMCs, B-cell-depleted T cells, or T cells were the source of the cDNA or gDNA that made up the material.

In the authors' workflow: Nucleated cell counts were estimated from reference gene primer amplification. Assay: immunoSEQ multiplex PCR; the TCRdb copy retains only in-frame clones and omits some. That table is the source of V, J and clone size, and D and trimming were worked out from the DNA. The sample shows about 120,000 clones, about 90% of them seen only once. The germline V gene encodes CDR1 MNHEY and CDR2 SMNVEV (reference sequence). Trimming removed 6 bases from V and 0 bases from J; junction bases left unmatched: 8. The CDR3 spans 16 residues. This sequence originates from a human donor in a cohort sampled during active COVID-19. What was sequenced was peripheral blood. This chain links TRBV27 with TRBJ1-5; 7 nucleotides align to TRBD1. Here the CDR3 DNA reads TGTGCCAGCAGAAAAGAGGGGGCTTCTAGCAATCAGCCCCAGCATTTT. This sequence encodes CASRKEGASSNQPQHF.